The 28 T cell receptor beta chains given below trace back to one sample, sequenced in a study of blood T cell repertoires in COVID-19. TCRdb's copy holds only in-frame clones and misses some; the assay was immunoSEQ multiplex PCR. The sample lists about 140,000 clones, roughly 80% seen once, with about 6.1% in the top ten. The specimen was PBMCs or T cells enriched from blood (not recorded which). The receptor set was obtained from a woman in her thirties or forties who had recovered from COVID-19.

There are a few counts of this clone. The chain carries TRBV5-6 and TRBJ2-7; 12 nucleotides match TRBD1. CDR1 is SGHDT, CDR2 YYEEEE, per germline. Losses at the gene ends were 5 bases for V and 7 bases for J; bases not matched to a gene: 13. This CDR3 comprises 16 residues. DNA of the CDR3: TGTGCCAGCAGTCACAGTTGGGGACAGGGGGCGTCAGAGCAGTACTTC. Translation gives CASSHSWGQGASEQYF.

The J gene is TRBJ1-2, the V gene TRBV10-3, with 7 bases matching TRBD1. The CDR3 length is 17 residues. With V trimmed by 6 bases and J by 0 bases, 13 bases remained unmatched. Germline V gene lookup returns CDR1 ENHRY and CDR2 SYGVKD. CDR3 bases: TGTGCCATCAGCCCCTGGTCGGACAGGCTAGCTAACTATGGCTACACCTTC. This sequence encodes CAISPWSDRLANYGYTF.

This clone has a handful of counts. The gene calls are TRBV5-1 and TRBJ2-2; 11 positions agree with TRBD2. This CDR3 has 17 amino acids. Germline V gives CDR1 SGHRS, CDR2 YFSETQ. Trimming cost V 4 bases and J 2 bases; bases outside gene matches: 7. CDR3 residues: CASSPLAGGINTGELFF. DNA for the CDR3: TGCGCCAGCAGCCCTCTAGCGGGAGGAATTAACACCGGGGAGCTGTTTTTT.

This clone came up once. The chain links TRBV5-1 to TRBJ2-1, with a possible D match to TRBD2 (5 bases). The CDR3 runs to 15 residues. V dropped 3 bases and J dropped 6 bases, with 16 bases sitting between them. Germline-derived CDR1 and CDR2 are SGHRS and YFSETQ. For the CDR3, the DNA is TGCGCCAGCAGCTGGTCAGATTTACTAGGCAATGAGCAGTTCTTC. It yields the protein CASSWSDLLGNEQFF.

The rearrangement uses TRBV25-1 and TRBJ1-2; 7 bases agree with TRBD1. The CDR3 extends over 13 amino acids. CDR1 is MGHDK and CDR2 is SYGVNS in the germline V gene. With 4 bases clipped from V and 4 bases from J, the junction kept 3 bases outside the gene matches. Here the CDR3 reads CASSATGAYGYTF. CDR3 in DNA: TGTGCCAGCAGTGCAACAGGGGCCTATGGCTACACCTTC.

This clone was counted many times. The chain recombines TRBV9 with TRBJ1-2; TRBD1 agrees at 10 bases. CDR1 is SGDLS, CDR2 YYNGEE, per germline. Germline trimming cut 3 bases from V and 2 bases from J; bases unmatched to any gene: 1. The CDR3 totals 14 residues. The CDR3 is CASSAGQGNYGYTF. CDR3 bases: TGTGCCAGCAGCGCGGGACAGGGGAACTATGGCTACACCTTC.

The chain joins TRBV19 to TRBJ1-4, with D possibly TRBD1 on 5 matching bases. Between the trimmed V and J ends, which lost 5 bases and 5 bases, there was a span of 15 bases. Germline V CDR1 and CDR2: LNHDA, SQIVND (reference sequence). This CDR3 is built from 15 residues. CDR3: CASSVTAEKNEKLFF. CDR3 coding DNA: TGTGCCAGTAGTGTGACAGCCGAAAAAAATGAAAAACTGTTTTTT.

The V and J genes are TRBV5-6 and TRBJ2-3, with 8 bases that match TRBD2. This CDR3 region has 16 residues. The V and J ends lost 3 bases and 0 bases, in that order; junction bases with no gene match: 6. Germline loops: CDR1 SGHDT, CDR2 YYEEEE. Here the CDR3 reads CASSSGSGSSTDTQYF. CDR3 coding DNA: TGTGCCAGCAGCTCCGGAAGCGGGAGCAGCACAGATACGCAGTATTTT.

In its sample, this clone was seen many times. V and J are TRBV19 and TRBJ2-1; 12 bases map to TRBD2. Germline-derived CDR1 and CDR2 are LNHDA and SQIVND (reference sequence). The CDR3 totals 17 residues. The V and J ends lost 6 bases and 6 bases, in that order; junction bases with no gene match: 12. Here the CDR3 reads CASSPSGGTSGFNEQFF. The CDR3 coding sequence is TGTGCCAGTAGCCCATCGGGTGGGACTAGCGGGTTCAATGAGCAGTTCTTC.

V usage is TRBV10-2 and J usage is TRBJ2-5, with D possibly TRBD1 on 7 matching bases. The germline V and J ends were trimmed by 7 bases and 5 bases, with 14 bases remaining between them. From germline, CDR1 is WSHSY and CDR2 SAAADI. This CDR3 contains 13 residues. The CDR3 nucleotides are TGCGCCAGCAACCAGGGGGGAGTGGAGACCCAGTACTTC. Translating gives CASNQGGVETQYF.

The sample holds a few counts of this clone. The rearrangement links TRBV2 to TRBJ1-5; possibly TRBD1 for D (6 bases). Germline V CDR1 and CDR2: SNHLY, FYNNEI. The V end lost 7 bases, the J end lost 2 bases, and 12 bases lay between the germline ends. The CDR3 spans 14 residues. The CDR3 nucleotides are TGTGCCAGCACGGACAGTTCGGGCAATCAGCCCCAGCATTTT. Translated: CASTDSSGNQPQHF.

This clone was seen at least ten times. The rearrangement joins TRBV29-1 to TRBJ1-5, with 7 bases lining up with TRBD1. The V segment lost 4 bases and the J segment 6 bases; nucleotides outside the gene matches: 6. Germline CDR1 reads SQVTM; CDR2 reads ANQGSEA. The CDR3 covers 13 residues. The CDR3 region has the DNA TGCAGCGTTGGTCAGGGGGTGGGTCAGCCCCAGCATTTT. Translation: CSVGQGVGQPQHF.

V and J are TRBV5-6 and TRBJ1-2; unclear D gene. V shed 0 bases and J shed 0 bases, with 6 bases lying between them. Germline CDR1 is SGHDT and CDR2 is YYEEEE. CDR3 size: 14 residues. The CDR3 DNA sequence: TGTGCCAGCAGCTTGGCGGGAGCTAACTATGGCTACACCTTC. Its translation is CASSLAGANYGYTF.

This chain connects TRBV6-5 to TRBJ1-4, with D hard to call. The CDR3 has 13 amino acids. Germline V gene sequence: CDR1 MNHEY, CDR2 SVGAGI. V was cut by 2 bases and J by 3 bases, with 4 bases left in between. DNA of the CDR3: TGTGCCAGCAGTTACACAGCTAATGAAAAACTGTTTTTT. It translates to CASSYTANEKLFF.

This clone occurred a few times. The chain carries TRBV30 and TRBJ2-7, with TRBD1 identical over 9 bases. The V segment lost 4 bases and the J segment 3 bases; nucleotides outside the gene matches: 4. The CDR3 has 13 amino acids. CDR1 and CDR2 (germline): GTSNPN, SVGIG (reference sequence). The CDR3 DNA is TGTGCCTGGAATACAGGGGGCTACTACGAGCAGTACTTC. Residues: CAWNTGGYYEQYF.

The gene calls are TRBV5-4 and TRBJ1-4; 10 bases agree with TRBD1. V gave up 4 bases and J gave up 1 base; unmatched junction bases: 7. This CDR3 is built from 17 residues. CDR1 and CDR2 (germline): SGHNT, YYREEE (reference sequence). CDR3 amino acids: CASSPETGGRTNEKLFF. The CDR3 nucleotides are TGTGCCAGCAGCCCGGAGACAGGGGGCAGAACTAATGAAAAACTGTTTTTT.

The V gene is TRBV6-4, the J gene TRBJ1-2, with 7 nucleotides matching TRBD1. Looked up from germline, CDR1 is MRHNA and CDR2 is SNTAGT. The CDR3 covers 13 residues. V was clipped by 4 bases and J by 6 bases; unmatched bases: 5. The CDR3 nucleotides are TGTGCCAGCAGTGCGACAGGGAAGGATGGCTACACCTTC. The encoded protein is CASSATGKDGYTF.

The rearrangement uses TRBV27 and TRBJ2-6; perhaps TRBD1 as D (7 bases). CDR1 MNHEY and CDR2 SMNVEV come from the germline V gene (reference sequence). The CDR3 covers 17 residues. The V end lost 7 bases, the J end lost 0 bases, and 16 bases lay between the germline ends. The CDR3 DNA reads as TGTGCCAGCACTCGCAGGGGGGACAGCTCTGGGGCCAACGTCCTGACTTTC. Its protein is CASTRRGDSSGANVLTF.

CDR3 sequence reads: CASRGGTGAYEQYF. The DNA for the CDR3 is TGTGCCAGCAGAGGCGGGACAGGGGCCTACGAGCAGTACTTC. V gene TRBV7-6 combines with J gene TRBJ2-7, with 10 positions matching TRBD1. CDR3 length: 14 residues. The J segment lost 2 bases and the V segment lost 6 bases, leaving 4 bases of the junction unmatched. Germline V gene lookup returns CDR1 SGHVS and CDR2 FNYEAQ.

J is TRBJ2-3 and V is TRBV7-8; possible D gene TRBD2, 5 bases. Trimming cost V 6 bases and J 5 bases, with 9 bases left between them. Germline V gene data show CDR1 as SGHVS and CDR2 as FQNEAQ. The CDR3 is 12 amino acids. CDR3 in amino acids: CASRKAEDTQYF. In DNA form, the CDR3 reads TGTGCCAGCAGAAAAGCGGAAGATACGCAGTATTTT.

This clone was recorded once. This chain joins TRBV19 and TRBJ2-2, with a weak D call TRBD1 (7 bases). Trimming took off 8 bases at V and 4 bases at J, with 14 bases between the two ends. Germline CDR1 reads LNHDA; CDR2 reads SQIVND (reference sequence). This CDR3 is built from 14 residues. CDR3 protein: CASRGTEFTGELFF. The CDR3 region has the DNA TGTGCCAGTCGCGGGACAGAATTCACCGGGGAGCTGTTTTTT.

This rearrangement joins TRBV6-5 to TRBJ1-2, with D possibly being TRBD1 (6 bases). Trimming shortened V by 5 bases and J by 6 bases, and 13 bases separated the two germline ends. This CDR3 is 13 amino acids long. Germline V CDR1 and CDR2: MNHEY, SVGAGI. The CDR3: CASSPQGYDGYTF. Written as DNA, the CDR3 is TGTGCCAGCAGTCCCCAGGGGTACGATGGCTACACCTTC.

The chain joins TRBV19 to TRBJ1-2; 7 bases align to TRBD1. Germline trimming cut 5 bases from V and 5 bases from J; bases unmatched to any gene: 8. This CDR3 has 14 residues. CDR1 LNHDA and CDR2 SQIVND come from the germline V gene (reference sequence). In DNA form, the CDR3 reads TGTGCCAGTAGTCCGAGACAGGGACAGTATGGCTACACCTTC. Residues: CASSPRQGQYGYTF. The variable domain in full, with the rest retrieved from reference TRBV19 and TRBJ1-2, is DGGITQSPKYLFRKEGQNVTLSCEQNLNHDAMYWYRQDPGQGLRLIYYSQIVNDFQKGDIAEGYSVSREKKESFPLTVTSAQKNPTAFYLCASSPRQGQYGYTFGSGTRLTVV.

CDR3 amino acids: CASSRQGFEQYF. In nucleotides, the CDR3 is TGTGCCAGCAGCAGACAGGGGTTCGAGCAGTACTTC. The chain combines TRBV7-9 with TRBJ2-7; TRBD1 matches at 8 bases. After removal of 5 bases from V and 6 bases from J, the junction contained 3 bases not matched to a gene. CDR3 length: 12 residues. Germline V lookup: CDR1 SEHNR, CDR2 FQNEAQ (reference sequence).

The chain combines TRBV19 with TRBJ1-1; D unresolved. Germline CDR1 LNHDA, CDR2 SQIVND (reference sequence). Trimming took off 5 bases at V and 0 bases at J, with 7 bases between the two ends. The CDR3 spans 13 residues. The CDR3 DNA follows: TGTGCCAGTAGTGGAGGACTGAACACTGAAGCTTTCTTT. Translating it yields CASSGGLNTEAFF.

The chain uses TRBV27 and TRBJ1-2; D is possibly TRBD1 (5 bases). Per germline, CDR1 MNHEY and CDR2 SMNVEV (reference sequence). The CDR3 has 12 amino acids. V lost 7 bases and J lost 6, with 12 bases in between. Here the CDR3 reads CASTTGGDGYTF. CDR3 sequence (DNA): TGTGCCAGCACCACGGGAGGGGATGGCTACACCTTC.

Worth noting for this clone: Within the sample, other DNA sequences also encode this same CDR3. The V call is TRBV27, the J call TRBJ2-7; TRBD1 matches 8 bases. This CDR3 contains 14 residues. Germline V lookup: CDR1 MNHEY, CDR2 SMNVEV (reference sequence). V shed 5 bases, J shed 2 bases, and the junction held 5 bases outside the gene matches. As DNA, the CDR3 is TGTGCCAGCAGTCTAGACAGGGGACCCTACGAGCAGTACTTC. It is translated as CASSLDRGPYEQYF.

In this sample, this clone turned up a few times. This chain links TRBV5-4 with TRBJ1-1, with D possibly TRBD1 on 5 matching bases. Per germline, CDR1 SGHNT and CDR2 YYREEE (reference sequence). Trimming removed 4 bases at V and 4 bases at J, with 11 bases between. The CDR3 is made up of 13 amino acids. The CDR3 DNA sequence: TGTGCCAGCAGCCTCTGGGGGGGCACTGAAGCTTTCTTT. This translates into CASSLWGGTEAFF.